These T cell receptor beta chains were read from a single sample in a study of early T cells in non-severe SARS-CoV-2 infection. Using its own MiXCR run on the 5' RACE reads, TCRdb lists one record per CDR3 protein. This sample yields fewer than 50,000 distinct CDR3 sequences, of which 12% are seen a single time; roughly a sixth belongs to the top ten. Specimen: whole blood. The receptor source for this set is an adult who was a healthcare worker with PCR-confirmed SARS-CoV-2 infection or an uninfected control (not recorded which). CDR3s include the opening cysteine and the closing phenylalanine or tryptophan. The order of the fields is J gene, V gene, D gene, CDR3 protein. A D gene is named only where the DNA matches it firmly.

>TRBJ1-6|TRBV3-1|.
CASSQTSGRSPLHF
>TRBJ2-1|TRBV2|.
CASSERRQDGKQFF
>TRBJ1-3|TRBV20-1|.
CSARPRQERISGNTIYF
>TRBJ2-7|TRBV29-1|.
CSGGLEGKQYF
>TRBJ2-5|TRBV11-2|TRBD1
CASSLVVGTGRDWETQYF
>TRBJ1-4|TRBV3-1|.
CASSQDTGSEEKLFF
>TRBJ1-2|TRBV7-2|.
CASSLGQPYGYTF
>TRBJ2-1|TRBV20-1|.
CSASGYYNEQFF
>TRBJ2-3|TRBV18|.
CASSPPASRRPDTQYF
>TRBJ1-1|TRBV6-2/TRBV6-3|TRBD1
CASSYPRVGTGAREEAFF
>TRBJ2-5|TRBV20-1|.
CSAYLRRTQETQYF
>TRBJ1-6|TRBV4-1|TRBD1
CASSQDRSGNSPLHF
>TRBJ1-3|TRBV4-2|.
CASSRLKTGFGNTIYF
>TRBJ1-1|TRBV27|.
CAKLGTNTEAFF
>TRBJ2-3|TRBV20-1|.
CSARRSDTQYF
>TRBJ2-5|TRBV20-1|TRBD2
CSRAGGVIETQYF
>TRBJ1-4|TRBV7-2|TRBD1
CASSLDQGGEKLFF
>TRBJ2-5|TRBV5-1|.
CASRLGSGKETQYF
>TRBJ1-2|TRBV7-2|TRBD1
CASNRGRYGYTF
>TRBJ2-7|TRBV27|TRBD2
CASRPKLAGSGEQYF
>TRBJ2-3|TRBV25-1|TRBD1
CASNGQGIDTQYF
>TRBJ1-6|TRBV29-1|.
CSVGEGSGNSPLHF
>TRBJ1-5|TRBV20-1|.
CSARVSRIEPQHF
>TRBJ2-1|TRBV6-6|TRBD2
CASSYGGGIYNEQFF
>TRBJ2-3|TRBV20-1|.
CSAPAWAASTDTQYF
>TRBJ1-5|TRBV28|.
CASSPPRRSQPQHF
>TRBJ1-5|TRBV28|.
CASTRRYSNQPQHF
>TRBJ2-2|TRBV7-3|.
CASSHPGGTGELFF
>TRBJ1-4|TRBV5-4|.
CASSSNNEKLFF
>TRBJ1-4|TRBV7-9|.
CASSTDSSLYEKLFF
>TRBJ2-7|TRBV2|.
CASKDSYEQYF
>TRBJ2-7|TRBV6-5|.
CASSYGHEQYF
>TRBJ2-7|TRBV7-2|.
CASSPSGAGSYEQYF
>TRBJ1-2|TRBV6-2/TRBV6-3|.
CASSYVGEGPSGYTF
>TRBJ2-5|TRBV20-1|.
CSAAGVGETQYF
>TRBJ2-5|TRBV6-2/TRBV6-3|.
CASSSRDPGGTQYF
>TRBJ1-2|TRBV5-1|.
CASSFRLNYGYTF
>TRBJ2-3|TRBV7-2|.
CASSSGHGGRADTQYF
>TRBJ2-3|TRBV29-1|TRBD1
CSTQGQGSRDTQYF
>TRBJ1-1|TRBV4-1|.
CASSQAGVRNTEAFF
>TRBJ2-7|TRBV30|.
CAWIKFQEQYF
>TRBJ1-3|TRBV6-6|TRBD1
CASSLQGARGNTIYF
>TRBJ2-1|TRBV28|.
CASHFMGGNYNEQFF
>TRBJ2-1|TRBV4-2|.
CASSQDEGSGQLFF
>TRBJ2-3|TRBV13|.
CASGPDGRTDTQYF
>TRBJ2-5|TRBV5-6|.
CASSGGPLETQYF
>TRBJ2-2|TRBV18|.
CASSPTGNPHTGELFF
>TRBJ1-2|TRBV29-1|.
CSTWQGQGYGYTF
>TRBJ2-1|TRBV7-9|TRBD2
CASSLAGQRGDNEQFF
>TRBJ1-6|TRBV12-3/TRBV12-4|.
CASSFEGLSPLHF